This section outlines one T cell receptor beta chain sequence together with its context. The antigen it recognizes is unknown. Nothing much larger sits one base from this clone, and base qualities are not available. TCRbeta CDR3 regions were amplified from genomic DNA by means of the immunoSEQ Assay, a bias-controlled multiplex PCR. Turning to the authors' computational methods: Nucleated cell counts per sample were estimated from amplification of reference gene primers within the assay. Sequence reads were collapsed and filtered to measure the absolute abundance of every unique TCRbeta CDR3 rearrangement. For each sample, productive Simpson clonality was calculated as the square root of Simpson's diversity index over productive rearrangements. The immuneACCESS repertoire file appears here via TCRdb, limited to in-frame rearrangements. These files lack a portion of the clones; in checked studies, under half of the deficit traces to unresolved V genes, and the cause of the others is not known. That table furnishes V, J and clone size, whereas the DNA furnished D and trimming. Recorded for this sample are more than 120,000 clones; more than 80% of them occurred a single time. The ten top clones hold around 4.8% of the sample.

Each collaborating institution followed its own protocols to collect whole blood in K2EDTA tubes. For TCRbeta analysis, collaborators shipped samples as frozen whole blood, isolated PBMCs, or DNA extracted from either of those sample types. The sample originates from a study of blood T cell repertoires in COVID-19 (dated by TCRdb to 2019 to 2021). Broadly, across the study: The collaborator samples originated in the United States, Italy and Spain and spanned the acute and convalescent phases of COVID-19. The material from the prospective study consisted of cDNA or gDNA derived from T cells, B-cell-depleted T cells, or PBMCs. Where HLA class I and class II types were available, the types were taken from metadata supplied by the sample provider, not from assay-based typing. Subjects who had been exposed to COVID-19, were actively infected with it, or had recovered from it provided the deeply sampled blood TCRbeta repertoires that made up the dataset. The samples were drawn from two sources: the first 160 participants of the ongoing ImmuneRACE study, and over 1,000 subjects contributed by 6 global collaborators. A de-identified subject ID, COVID-19 status, age in years and sex were almost always included in the sample metadata. The repertoires were released in a freely available public database meant as a resource for research on the immune response to SARS-CoV-2.

The paper as a whole reports these results and caveats: The amount of clinical and demographic metadata varied by source and participant and was provided uncurated.

The CDR3 contains 16 residues, cysteine and phenylalanine counted. Only the CDR3 region is kept as DNA, spanning 48 bases read in frame from base 1. V is cut back by 3 bases and J by 2 bases, with 5 bases in the junction unmatched. Via the germline V gene (reference sequence), CDR1 is SGHNT and CDR2 YYREEE. Here the chain combines TRBV5-4 and TRBJ1-3; the junction holds 10 bases that match TRBD1. Material for sequencing was peripheral blood. This receptor was taken from a human donor in a cohort sampled during active COVID-19. CDR3 sequence: CASSWDRGIAGNTIYF. The nucleotides are TGTGCCAGCAGCTGGGACAGGGGAATTGCTGGAAACACCATATATTTT.